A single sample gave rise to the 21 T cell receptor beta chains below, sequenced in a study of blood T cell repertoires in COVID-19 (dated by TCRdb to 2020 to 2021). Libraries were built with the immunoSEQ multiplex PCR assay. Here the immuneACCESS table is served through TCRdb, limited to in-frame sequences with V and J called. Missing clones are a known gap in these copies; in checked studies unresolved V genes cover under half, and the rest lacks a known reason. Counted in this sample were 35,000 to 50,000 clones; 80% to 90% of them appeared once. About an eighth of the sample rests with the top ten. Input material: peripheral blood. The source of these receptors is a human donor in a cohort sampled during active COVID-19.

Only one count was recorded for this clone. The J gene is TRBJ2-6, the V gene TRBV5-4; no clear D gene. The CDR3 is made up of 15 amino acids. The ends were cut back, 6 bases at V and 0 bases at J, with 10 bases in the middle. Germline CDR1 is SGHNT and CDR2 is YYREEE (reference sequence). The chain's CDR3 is CASKSAFSGANVLTF. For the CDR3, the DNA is TGTGCCAGCAAATCAGCGTTCTCTGGGGCCAACGTCCTGACTTTC.

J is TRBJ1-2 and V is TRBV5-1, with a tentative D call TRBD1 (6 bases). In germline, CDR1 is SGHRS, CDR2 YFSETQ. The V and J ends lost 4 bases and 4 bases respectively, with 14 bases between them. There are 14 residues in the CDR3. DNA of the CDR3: TGCGCCAGCAGCGAGGGGGACCCTCTCTATGGCTACACCTTC. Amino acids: CASSEGDPLYGYTF.

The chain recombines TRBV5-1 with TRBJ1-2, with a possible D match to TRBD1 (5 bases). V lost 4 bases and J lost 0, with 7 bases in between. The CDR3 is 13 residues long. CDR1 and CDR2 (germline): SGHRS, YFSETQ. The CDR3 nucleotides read TGCGCCAGCAGCCCGACAGCTAACTATGGCTACACCTTC. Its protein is CASSPTANYGYTF.

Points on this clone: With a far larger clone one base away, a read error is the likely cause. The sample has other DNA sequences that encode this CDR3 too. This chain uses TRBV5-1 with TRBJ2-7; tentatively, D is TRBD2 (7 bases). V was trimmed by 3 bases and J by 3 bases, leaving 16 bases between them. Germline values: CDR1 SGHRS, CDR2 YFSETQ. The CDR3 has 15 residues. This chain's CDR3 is CASSWAGGGGYEQYF. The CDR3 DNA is TGCGCCAGCAGCTGGGCCGGGGGAGGGGGCTACGAGCAGTACTTC.

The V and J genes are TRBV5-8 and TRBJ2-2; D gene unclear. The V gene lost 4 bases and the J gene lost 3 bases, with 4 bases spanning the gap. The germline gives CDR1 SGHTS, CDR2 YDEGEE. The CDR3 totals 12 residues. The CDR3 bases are TGTGCCAGCAGCACTTACACCGGGGAGCTGTTTTTT. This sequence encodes CASSTYTGELFF.

For the CDR3, the DNA is TGTGCCAGCAGCAAAGAATTCAGGGAGGCCACAGATACGCAGTATTTT. This codes for CASSKEFREATDTQYF. The chain is built from TRBV21-1 and TRBJ2-3; no DNA check was done on the table's D call, TRBD2. TRBV21-1 is a known pseudogene. The CDR3 is made up of 16 amino acids.

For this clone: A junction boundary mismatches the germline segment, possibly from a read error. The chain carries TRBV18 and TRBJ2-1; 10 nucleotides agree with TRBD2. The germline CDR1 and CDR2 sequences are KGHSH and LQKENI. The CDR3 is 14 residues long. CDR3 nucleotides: TGTGCCAGCTCAGCACCGGGACTAGCGACTGAGCAGTTCTTC. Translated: CASSAPGLATEQFF.

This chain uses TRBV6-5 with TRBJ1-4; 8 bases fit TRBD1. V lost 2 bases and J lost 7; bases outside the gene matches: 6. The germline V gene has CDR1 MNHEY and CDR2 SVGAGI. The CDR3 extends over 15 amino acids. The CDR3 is CASSYRGQAGEKLFF. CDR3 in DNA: TGTGCCAGCAGTTACCGGGGACAGGCTGGTGAAAAACTGTTTTTT.

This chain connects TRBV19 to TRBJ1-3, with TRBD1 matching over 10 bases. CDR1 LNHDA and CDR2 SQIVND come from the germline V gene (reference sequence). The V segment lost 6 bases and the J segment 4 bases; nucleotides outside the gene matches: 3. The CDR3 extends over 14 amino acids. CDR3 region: CASSRDRGGNTIYF. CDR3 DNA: TGTGCCAGTAGCCGGGACAGGGGAGGAAACACCATATATTTT.

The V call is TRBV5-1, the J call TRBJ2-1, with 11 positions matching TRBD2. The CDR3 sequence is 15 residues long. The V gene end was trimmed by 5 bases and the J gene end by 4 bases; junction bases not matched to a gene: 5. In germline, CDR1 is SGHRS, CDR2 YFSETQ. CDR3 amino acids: CASSPGTSGYNEQFF. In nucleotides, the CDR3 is TGCGCCAGCAGTCCCGGGACTAGCGGATACAATGAGCAGTTCTTC.

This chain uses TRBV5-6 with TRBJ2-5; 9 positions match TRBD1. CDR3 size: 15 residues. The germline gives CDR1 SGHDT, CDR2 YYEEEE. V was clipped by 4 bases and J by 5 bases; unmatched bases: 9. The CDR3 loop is CASSPWDRVGETQYF. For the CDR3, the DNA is TGTGCCAGCAGCCCTTGGGACAGGGTTGGGGAGACCCAGTACTTC. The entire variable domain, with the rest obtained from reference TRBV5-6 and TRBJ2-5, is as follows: DAGVTQSPTHLIKTRGQQVTLRCSPKSGHDTVSWYQQALGQGPQFIFQYYEEEERQRGNFPDRFSGHQFPNYSSELNVNALLLGDSALYLCASSPWDRVGETQYFGPGTRLLVL.

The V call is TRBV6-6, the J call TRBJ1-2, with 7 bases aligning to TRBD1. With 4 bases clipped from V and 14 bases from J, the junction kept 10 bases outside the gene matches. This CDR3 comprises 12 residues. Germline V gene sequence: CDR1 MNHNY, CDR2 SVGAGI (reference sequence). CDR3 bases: TGTGCCAGCAGTTTACAGCAGGGGGTCGTAACCTTC. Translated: CASSLQQGVVTF.

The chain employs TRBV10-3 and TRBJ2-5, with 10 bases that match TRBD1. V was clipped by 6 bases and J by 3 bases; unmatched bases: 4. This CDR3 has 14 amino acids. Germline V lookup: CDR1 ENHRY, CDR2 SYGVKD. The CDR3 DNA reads TGTGCCATCAGGACCGGGACAGGGGAAGAGACCCAGTACTTC. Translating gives CAIRTGTGEETQYF.

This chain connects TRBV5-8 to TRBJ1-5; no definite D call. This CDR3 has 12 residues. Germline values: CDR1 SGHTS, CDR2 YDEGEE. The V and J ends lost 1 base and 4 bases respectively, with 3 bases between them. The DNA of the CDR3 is TGTGCCAGCAGCTTGACAAATCAGCCCCAGCATTTT. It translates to CASSLTNQPQHF.

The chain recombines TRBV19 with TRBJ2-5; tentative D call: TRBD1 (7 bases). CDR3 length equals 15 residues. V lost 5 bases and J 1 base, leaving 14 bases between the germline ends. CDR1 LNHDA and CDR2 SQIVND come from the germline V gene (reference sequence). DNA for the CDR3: TGTGCCAGTAGTTCTCGACAGGGACTCCAAGAGACCCAGTACTTC. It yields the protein CASSSRQGLQETQYF.

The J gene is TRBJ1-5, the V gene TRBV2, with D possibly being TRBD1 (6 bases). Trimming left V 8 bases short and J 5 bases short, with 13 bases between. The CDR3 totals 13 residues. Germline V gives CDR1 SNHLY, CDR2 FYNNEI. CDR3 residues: CASCLGHDQPQHF. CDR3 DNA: TGTGCCAGCTGCTTGGGACACGATCAGCCCCAGCATTTT. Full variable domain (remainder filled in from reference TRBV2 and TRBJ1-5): EPEVTQTPSHQVTQMGQEVILRCVPISNHLYFYWYRQILGQKVEFLVSFYNNEISEKSEIFDDQFSVERPDGSNFTLKIRSTKLEDSAMYFCASCLGHDQPQHFGDGTRLSIL.

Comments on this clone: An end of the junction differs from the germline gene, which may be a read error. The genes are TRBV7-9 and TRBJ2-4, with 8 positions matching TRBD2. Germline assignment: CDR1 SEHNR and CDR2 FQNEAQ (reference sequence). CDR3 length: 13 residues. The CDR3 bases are TGTGCCAGCAGCTTAGAGGCGTCGGGGGGGAGGTCATTC. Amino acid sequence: CASSLEASGGRSF.

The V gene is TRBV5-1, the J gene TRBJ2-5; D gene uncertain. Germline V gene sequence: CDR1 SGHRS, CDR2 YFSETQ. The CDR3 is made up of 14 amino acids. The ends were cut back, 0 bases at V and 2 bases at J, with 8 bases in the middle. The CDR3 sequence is CASSLAGSQETQYF. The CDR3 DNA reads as TGCGCCAGCAGCTTGGCCGGGTCTCAAGAGACCCAGTACTTC.

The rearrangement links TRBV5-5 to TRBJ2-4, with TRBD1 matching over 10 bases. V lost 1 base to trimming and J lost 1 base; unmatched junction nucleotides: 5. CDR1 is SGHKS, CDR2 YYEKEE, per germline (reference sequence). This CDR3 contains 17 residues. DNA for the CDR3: TGTGCCAGCAGCTTGTTAGGGACAGGGGAGGCCAAAAACATTCAGTACTTC. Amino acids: CASSLLGTGEAKNIQYF.

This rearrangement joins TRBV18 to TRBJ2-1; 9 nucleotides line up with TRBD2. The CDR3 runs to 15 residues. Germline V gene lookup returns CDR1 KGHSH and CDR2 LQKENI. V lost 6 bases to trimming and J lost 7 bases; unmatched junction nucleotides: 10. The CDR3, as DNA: TGTGCCAGCTCCCCCGTCGGCGGGGGGGCGAATGAGCAGTTCTTC. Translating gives CASSPVGGGANEQFF.

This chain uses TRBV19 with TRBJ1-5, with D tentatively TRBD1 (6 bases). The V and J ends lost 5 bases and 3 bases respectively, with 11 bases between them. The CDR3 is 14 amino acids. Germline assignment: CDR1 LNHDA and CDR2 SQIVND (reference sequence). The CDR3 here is CASSLRQVNQPQHF. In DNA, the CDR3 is TGTGCCAGTAGTCTCAGACAGGTCAATCAGCCCCAGCATTTT.